The present T cell receptor beta chain was sequenced within a study of T cells after yellow fever vaccination. Study-level information: CD3, CD45RA, CCR7 and CD95 were used to sort EM, EMRA, CM and Tscm memory subsets. Overall study results and limits: At day 0, almost all vaccine-responding clonotypes escaped detection in the sorted memory subsets. Once the booster was given, most primary-vaccination clones reappeared, at approximately 97% for CD4 and 88% for CD8. CD4 and CD8 compartments shared a small share of clonotypes.

TCRdb reprocessed the 5' RACE reads via MiXCR and lists one record per CDR3 protein. The sample lists tens of thousands of distinct CDR3 sequences; 4% to 6% were seen once. Germline CDR1 reads SGHVS; CDR2 reads FNYEAQ. The junction had 7 bases not matched to a gene; V was cut back by 1 base and J by 4 bases. This CDR3 comprises 15 residues. This clonotype came up many times. The rearrangement uses TRBV7-6 and TRBJ2-7; 7 nucleotides line up with TRBD1. The specimen was PBMCs, either bulk or a sorted T-cell subset (CD4+, CD8+, memory, or dextramer-sorted; not recorded which), collected roughly 46 days after the first yellow fever vaccination. This clonotype originated in a man younger than 35 who received the YFV17D yellow fever vaccine. The CDR3 region is CASSLEQGVRYEQYF. DNA of the CDR3: TGTGCCAGCAGCTTAGAGCAGGGGGTGAGGTACGAGCAGTACTTC.